This T cell receptor beta chain was documented in a study of cytomegalovirus exposure and HLA in healthy donors. CDR1 SGHTA and CDR2 FQGTGA come from the germline V gene. The CDR3 extends over 15 amino acids. The V end was cut by 5 bases, the J end by 4 bases, with 16 bases between. Method: immunoSEQ multiplex PCR; TCRdb's copy keeps in-frame clones and lacks some. The sample has 150,000 or so clones, about nine tenths seen once; the top ten hold roughly 3%. The chain employs TRBV7-3 and TRBJ2-3; D is unclear. The clonotype was recovered from a man younger than 35 in good health and CMV-seropositive. The sequenced sample was PBMCs. The CDR3 DNA follows: TGTGCCAGCAGCCCCCGACTCTCGGAAGCAGATACGCAGTATTTT. It specifies CASSPRLSEADTQYF.